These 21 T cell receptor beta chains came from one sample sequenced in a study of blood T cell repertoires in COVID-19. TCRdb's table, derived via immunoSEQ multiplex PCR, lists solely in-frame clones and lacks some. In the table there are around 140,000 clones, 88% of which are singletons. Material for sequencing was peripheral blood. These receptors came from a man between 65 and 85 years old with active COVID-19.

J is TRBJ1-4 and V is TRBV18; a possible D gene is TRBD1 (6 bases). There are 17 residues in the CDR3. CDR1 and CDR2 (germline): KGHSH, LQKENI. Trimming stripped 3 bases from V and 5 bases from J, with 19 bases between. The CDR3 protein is CASSPLVTGQTNEKLFF. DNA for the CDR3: TGTGCCAGCTCACCCCTCGTTACCGGACAGACAAATGAAAAACTGTTTTTT.

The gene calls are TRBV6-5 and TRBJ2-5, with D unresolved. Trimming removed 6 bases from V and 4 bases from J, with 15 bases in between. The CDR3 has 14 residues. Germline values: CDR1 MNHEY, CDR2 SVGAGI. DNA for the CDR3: TGTGCCAGCAGGCACGGTAGCTTAGGAGAGACCCAGTACTTC. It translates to CASRHGSLGETQYF.

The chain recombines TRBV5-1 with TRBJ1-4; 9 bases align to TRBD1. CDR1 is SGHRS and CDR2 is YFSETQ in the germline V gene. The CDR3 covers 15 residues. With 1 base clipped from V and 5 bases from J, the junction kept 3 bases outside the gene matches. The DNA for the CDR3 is TGCGCCAGCAGCTTGAGGACAGGGGAGAATGAAAAACTGTTTTTT. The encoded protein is CASSLRTGENEKLFF.

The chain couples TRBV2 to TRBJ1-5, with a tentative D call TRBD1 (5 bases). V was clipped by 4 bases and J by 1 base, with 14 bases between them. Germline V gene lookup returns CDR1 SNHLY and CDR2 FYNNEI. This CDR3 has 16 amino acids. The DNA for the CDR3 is TGTGCCAGCAGTGGGAGGGGAGTTGGGAGCAATCAGCCCCAGCATTTT. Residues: CASSGRGVGSNQPQHF.

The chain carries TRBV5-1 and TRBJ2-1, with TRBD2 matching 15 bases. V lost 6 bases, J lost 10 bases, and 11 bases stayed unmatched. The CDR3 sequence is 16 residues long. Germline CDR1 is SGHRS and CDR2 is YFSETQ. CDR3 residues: CASKDGLAGGVGEQFF. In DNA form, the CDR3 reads TGCGCCAGCAAAGACGGACTAGCGGGAGGGGTTGGGGAGCAGTTCTTC.

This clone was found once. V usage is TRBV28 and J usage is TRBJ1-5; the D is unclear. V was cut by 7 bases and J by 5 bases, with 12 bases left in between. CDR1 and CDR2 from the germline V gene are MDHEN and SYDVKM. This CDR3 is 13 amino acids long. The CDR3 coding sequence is TGTGCCAGCACCCCTCTAGGTGATCAGCCCCAGCATTTT. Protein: CASTPLGDQPQHF.

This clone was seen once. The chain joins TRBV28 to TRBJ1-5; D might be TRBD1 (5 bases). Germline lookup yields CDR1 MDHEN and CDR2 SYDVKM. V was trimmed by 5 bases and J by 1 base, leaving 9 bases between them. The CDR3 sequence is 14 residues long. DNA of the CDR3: TGTGCCAGCAGTCCAGGGCTGAGCAATCAGCCCCAGCATTTT. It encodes CASSPGLSNQPQHF.

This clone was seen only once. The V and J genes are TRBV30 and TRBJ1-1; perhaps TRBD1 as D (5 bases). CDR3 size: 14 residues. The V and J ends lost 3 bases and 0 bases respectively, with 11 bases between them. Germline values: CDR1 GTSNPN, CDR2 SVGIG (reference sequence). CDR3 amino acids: CAWRLGTLNTEAFF. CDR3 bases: TGTGCCTGGAGGCTGGGGACTCTGAACACTGAAGCTTTCTTT.

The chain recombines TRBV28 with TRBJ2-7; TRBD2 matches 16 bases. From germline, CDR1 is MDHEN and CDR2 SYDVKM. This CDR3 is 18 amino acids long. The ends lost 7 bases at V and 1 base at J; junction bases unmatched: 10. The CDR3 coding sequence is TGTGCCAGCACCATGGGACTAGCGGGAGGGCCTAGGTCCTACGAGCAGTACTTC. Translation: CASTMGLAGGPRSYEQYF.

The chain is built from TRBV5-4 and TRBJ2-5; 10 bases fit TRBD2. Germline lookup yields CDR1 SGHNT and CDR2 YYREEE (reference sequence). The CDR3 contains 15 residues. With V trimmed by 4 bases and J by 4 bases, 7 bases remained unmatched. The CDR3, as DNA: TGTGCCAGCAGCCAACCAGCGGGAGGGGGAGAGACCCAGTACTTC. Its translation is CASSQPAGGGETQYF.

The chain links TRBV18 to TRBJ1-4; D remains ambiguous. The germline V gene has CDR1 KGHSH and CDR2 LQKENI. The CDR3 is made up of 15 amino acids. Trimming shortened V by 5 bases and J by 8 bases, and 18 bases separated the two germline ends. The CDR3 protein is CASSSGWGEDEKLFF. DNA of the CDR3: TGTGCCAGCTCATCTGGCTGGGGAGAGGACGAAAAACTGTTTTTT.

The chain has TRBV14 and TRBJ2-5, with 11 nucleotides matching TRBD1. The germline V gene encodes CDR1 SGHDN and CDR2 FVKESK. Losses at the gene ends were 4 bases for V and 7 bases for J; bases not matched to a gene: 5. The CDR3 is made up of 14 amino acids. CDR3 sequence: CASSRPGTGGTQYF. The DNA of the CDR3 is TGTGCCAGCAGCCGCCCCGGGACAGGGGGGACCCAGTACTTC.

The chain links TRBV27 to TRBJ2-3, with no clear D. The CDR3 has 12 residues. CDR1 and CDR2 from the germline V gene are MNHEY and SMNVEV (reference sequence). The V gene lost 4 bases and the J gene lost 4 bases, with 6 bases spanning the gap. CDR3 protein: CASSYSPDTQYF. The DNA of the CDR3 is TGTGCCAGCAGTTACAGCCCAGATACGCAGTATTTT.

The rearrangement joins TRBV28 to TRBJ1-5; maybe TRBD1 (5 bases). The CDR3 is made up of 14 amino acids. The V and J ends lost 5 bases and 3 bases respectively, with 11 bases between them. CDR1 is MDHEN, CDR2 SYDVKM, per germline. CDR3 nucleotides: TGTGCCAGCAGTACCCAGGGTAACAATCAGCCCCAGCATTTT. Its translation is CASSTQGNNQPQHF. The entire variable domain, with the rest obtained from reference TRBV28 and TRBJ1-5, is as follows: DVKVTQSSRYLVKRTGEKVFLECVQDMDHENMFWYRQDPGLGLRLIYFSYDVKMKEKGDIPEGYSVSREKKERFSLILESASTNQTSMYLCASSTQGNNQPQHFGDGTRLSIL.

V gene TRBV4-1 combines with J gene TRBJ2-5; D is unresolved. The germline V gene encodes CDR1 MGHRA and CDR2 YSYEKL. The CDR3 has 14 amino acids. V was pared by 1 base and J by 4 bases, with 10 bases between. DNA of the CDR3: TGCGCCAGCAGCCAAGTGGGCCAGAGAGAGACCCAGTACTTC. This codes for CASSQVGQRETQYF.

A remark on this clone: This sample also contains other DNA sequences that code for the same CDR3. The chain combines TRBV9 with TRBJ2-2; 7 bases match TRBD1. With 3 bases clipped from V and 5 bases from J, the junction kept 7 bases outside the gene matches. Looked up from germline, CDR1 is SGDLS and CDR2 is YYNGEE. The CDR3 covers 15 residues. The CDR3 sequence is CASSANRGETGELFF. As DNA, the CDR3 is TGTGCCAGCAGCGCCAACAGGGGAGAGACCGGGGAGCTGTTTTTT.

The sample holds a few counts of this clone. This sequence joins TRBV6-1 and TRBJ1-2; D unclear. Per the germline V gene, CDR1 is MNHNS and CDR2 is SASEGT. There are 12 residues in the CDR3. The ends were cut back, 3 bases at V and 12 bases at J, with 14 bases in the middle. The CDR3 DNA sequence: TGTGCCAGCAGTGATGATACAGCGGGCAACACCTTC. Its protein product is CASSDDTAGNTF.

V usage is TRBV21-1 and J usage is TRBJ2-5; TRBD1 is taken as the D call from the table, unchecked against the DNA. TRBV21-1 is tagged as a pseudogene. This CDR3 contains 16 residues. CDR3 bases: TGTGCCAGCAGCACCCACGGACAGGGGAAGGTGGAGACCCAGTACTTC. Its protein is CASSTHGQGKVETQYF.

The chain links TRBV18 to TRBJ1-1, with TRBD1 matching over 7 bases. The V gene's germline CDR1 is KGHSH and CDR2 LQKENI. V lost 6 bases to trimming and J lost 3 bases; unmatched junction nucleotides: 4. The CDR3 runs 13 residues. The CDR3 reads CASSPGQDTEAFF. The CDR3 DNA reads TGTGCCAGCTCCCCCGGACAGGACACTGAAGCTTTCTTT.

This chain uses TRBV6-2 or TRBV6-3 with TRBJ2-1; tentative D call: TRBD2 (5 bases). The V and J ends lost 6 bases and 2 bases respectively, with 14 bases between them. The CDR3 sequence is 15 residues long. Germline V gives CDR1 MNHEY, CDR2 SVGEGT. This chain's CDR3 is CASSSRDFAYNEQFF. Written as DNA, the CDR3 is TGTGCCAGCAGCTCCCGGGATTTCGCCTACAATGAGCAGTTCTTC.

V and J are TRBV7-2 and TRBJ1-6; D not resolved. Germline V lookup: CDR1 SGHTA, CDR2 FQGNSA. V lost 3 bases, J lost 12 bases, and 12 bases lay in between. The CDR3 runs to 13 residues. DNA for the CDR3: TGTGCCAGCAGCTTCAGGACCGGGGAACCCCTCCACTTT. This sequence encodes CASSFRTGEPLHF.